Given below is one TCR beta chain in context. The antigen remains undetermined. This entry comes from a study of shared clonotypes between healthy human individuals. Study findings and constraints: Sharing across several donors was seen in roughly 5% of naive CD4 clonotypes.

Several immunoSEQ 96-well plates shared each subset's DNA, each plate a replicate. The sorted-subset replicate PCRs were given around 200 ng DNA, which is approximately 30,000 T cell genomes. The method was immunoSEQ multiplex PCR; TCRdb's version includes in-frame clones alone and lacks a portion of them. The repertoire holds 1,400,000 or so clones, with around 98.5% as singletons. The junction had 8 bases not matched to a gene; V was cut back by 5 bases and J by 8 bases. CDR3 length equals 13 residues. Germline V lookup: CDR1 SEHNR, CDR2 FQNEAQ (reference sequence). CD4+ cell separation produced CD45RA+ naive and CD45RA-negative memory subsets.

Sequencing input: naive CD4+ T cells sorted from blood. Subset indicated: CD45RA+ positively selected. J is TRBJ1-2 and V is TRBV7-9, with TRBD1 identical over 7 bases. This TCR was sampled from a man aged 30 to 45 in good health. The CDR3 protein is CASSTGQSGGYTF. In DNA form, the CDR3 reads TGTGCCAGCAGCACGGGACAGAGCGGAGGCTACACCTTC.